The T cell receptor beta chain under discussion was sequenced for a study of identical twins. This clonotype was observed at least ten times. Its target is unknown. A universal primer site was added by template switching, and unique molecular identifiers were carried by the cDNA. TCRdb re-called the 5' RACE reads through MiXCR, storing one row per CDR3 protein. The sample yields about 810,000 distinct CDR3 sequences, around an eighth seen once. Regarding the study as a whole: Twins shared beta out-of-frame sequences in excess, but this excess was weaker.

The CDR3 spans 14 residues. Germline CDR1 and CDR2: MDHEN and SYDVKM. The V end was cut by 4 bases, the J end by 6 bases, with 16 bases between. The sample was also linked to a second study, of yellow fever vaccine responses in identical twins.

Material for sequencing was PBMCs. The rearrangement uses TRBV28 and TRBJ2-7; possibly TRBD1 or TRBD2 for D (5 bases each). The clonotype originates from a young woman in good health. CDR3 amino acids: CASSWGKNQGEQYF. CDR3 DNA sequence: TGTGCCAGCAGTTGGGGGAAGAACCAAGGCGAGCAGTACTTC.